This TCR beta chain was retrieved from a study of T cell responses to AZD1222 COVID-19 vaccine. Study-wide results and limits: An increase in Spike-specific TCR breadth and depth was observed after two AZD1222 doses.

TCRdb's table, derived via immunoSEQ multiplex PCR, lists solely in-frame clones and lacks some. The data show about 150,000 clones, about 92% seen once. As regards this clone: Its target is not known.

The germline V gene has CDR1 MNHEY and CDR2 SVGAGI. V gave up 2 bases and J gave up 5 bases, with 18 bases separating them. CDR3 size: 16 residues. The sequence was collected from an adult in good health. This chain joins TRBV6-5 and TRBJ2-5; a possible D gene is TRBD2 (6 bases). Sample: peripheral blood, taken on day 0 of AZD1222 vaccination. The CDR3 coding sequence is TGTGCCAGCAGTTACAGAGGCGGGGCGGTGGGGGAGACCCAGTACTTC. It yields the protein CASSYRGGAVGETQYF.